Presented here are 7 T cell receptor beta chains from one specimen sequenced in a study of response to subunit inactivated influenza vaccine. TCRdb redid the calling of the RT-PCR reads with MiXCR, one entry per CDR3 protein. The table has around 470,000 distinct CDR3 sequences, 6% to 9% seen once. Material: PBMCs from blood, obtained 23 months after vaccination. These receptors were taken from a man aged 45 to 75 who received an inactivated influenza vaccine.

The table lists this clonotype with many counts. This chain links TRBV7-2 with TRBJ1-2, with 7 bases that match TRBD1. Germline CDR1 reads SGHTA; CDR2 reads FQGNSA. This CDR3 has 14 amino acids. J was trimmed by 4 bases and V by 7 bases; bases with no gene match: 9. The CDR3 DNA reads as TGTGCCAGCACCAACAGGGGTCCCCCCTATGGCTACACCTTC. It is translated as CASTNRGPPYGYTF.

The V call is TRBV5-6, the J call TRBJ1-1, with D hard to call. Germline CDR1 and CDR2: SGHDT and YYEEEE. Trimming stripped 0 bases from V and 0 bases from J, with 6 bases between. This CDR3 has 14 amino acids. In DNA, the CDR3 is TGTGCCAGCAGCTTGGTTTCGGTGAACACTGAAGCTTTCTTT. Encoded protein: CASSLVSVNTEAFF.

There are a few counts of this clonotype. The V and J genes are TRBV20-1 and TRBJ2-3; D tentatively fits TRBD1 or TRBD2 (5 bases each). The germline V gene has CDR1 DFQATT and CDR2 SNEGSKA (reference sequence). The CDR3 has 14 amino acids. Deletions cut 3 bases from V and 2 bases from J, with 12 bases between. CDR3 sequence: CSASRGPPTDTQYF. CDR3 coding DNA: TGCAGTGCTAGTCGGGGACCCCCCACAGATACGCAGTATTTT.

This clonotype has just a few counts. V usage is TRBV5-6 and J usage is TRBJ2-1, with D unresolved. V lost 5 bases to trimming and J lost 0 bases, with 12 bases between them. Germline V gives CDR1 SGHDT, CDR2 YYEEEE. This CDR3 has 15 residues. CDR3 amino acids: CASSNSWSSYNEQFF. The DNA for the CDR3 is TGTGCCAGCAGTAACTCCTGGAGCTCCTACAATGAGCAGTTCTTC.

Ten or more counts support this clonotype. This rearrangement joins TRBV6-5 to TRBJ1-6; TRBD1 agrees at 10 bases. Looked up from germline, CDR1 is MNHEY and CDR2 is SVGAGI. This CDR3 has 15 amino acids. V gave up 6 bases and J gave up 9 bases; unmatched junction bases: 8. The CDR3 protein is CASSLTGQGISPLHF. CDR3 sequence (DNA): TGTGCCAGCAGCTTAACGGGACAGGGGATTTCACCCCTCCACTTT.

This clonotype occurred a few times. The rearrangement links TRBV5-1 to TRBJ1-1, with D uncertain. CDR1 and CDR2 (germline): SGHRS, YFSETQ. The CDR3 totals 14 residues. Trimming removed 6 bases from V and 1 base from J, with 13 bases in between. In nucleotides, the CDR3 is TGCGCCAGCACCCCCTCAGGAGGGAACACTGAAGCTTTCTTT. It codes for CASTPSGGNTEAFF.

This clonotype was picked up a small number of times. The CDR3 nucleotides are TGTGCCATCAGTATCAGGGCCGGGGCCACTGAAGCTTTCTTT. It specifies CAISIRAGATEAFF. This chain joins TRBV10-3 and TRBJ1-1; weak D call: TRBD1 (5 bases). The CDR3 runs to 14 residues. V was pared by 5 bases and J by 4 bases, with 14 bases between. Germline V gives CDR1 ENHRY, CDR2 SYGVKD.